The 16 T cell receptor beta chains reported below all come from one sample, sequenced in a study of blood T cell repertoires in COVID-19. Assay: immunoSEQ multiplex PCR; the TCRdb copy retains only in-frame clones and omits some. The table shows 30,000 to 50,000 clones, with 60% to 85% occurring only once. Material: peripheral blood. These receptors were collected from a man between 65 and 80 years old with acute or convalescent COVID-19.

This clone was observed a single time. This rearrangement joins TRBV9 to TRBJ2-2; 10 bases match TRBD2. CDR3 length: 16 amino acids. The V and J ends lost 3 bases and 7 bases, in that order; junction bases with no gene match: 9. Germline assignment: CDR1 SGDLS and CDR2 YYNGEE. The DNA of the CDR3 is TGTGCCAGCAGCGCGACTAGCGGGTCGGTGGGCGGGGAGCTGTTTTTT. Translated, it gives CASSATSGSVGGELFF. Full variable domain (rest looked up from reference TRBV9 and TRBJ2-2): DSGVTQTPKHLITATGQRVTLRCSPRSGDLSVYWYQQSLDQGLQFLIQYYNGEERAKGNILERFSAQQFPDLHSELNLSSLELGDSALYFCASSATSGSVGGELFFGEGSRLTVL.

The chain has TRBV5-4 and TRBJ2-7; 8 bases are shared with TRBD2. V was pared by 4 bases and J by 5 bases, with 2 bases of the junction left unmatched. Germline CDR1 reads SGHNT; CDR2 reads YYREEE (reference sequence). The CDR3 is 12 residues long. This CDR3 reads CASSREGDEQYF. CDR3 DNA sequence: TGTGCCAGCAGCCGGGAGGGGGACGAGCAGTACTTC.

CDR3 DNA: TGTGCCAGCAGCCAAAGCGGATGGCAACGCTACGAGCAGTACTTC. It yields the protein CASSQSGWQRYEQYF. The chain combines TRBV14 with TRBJ2-7; possible D gene TRBD2, 5 bases. Between the trimmed V and J ends, which lost 2 bases and 3 bases, there was a span of 14 bases. CDR1 and CDR2 from the germline V gene are SGHDN and FVKESK. CDR3 length: 15 residues.

In this sample, this clone turned up once. This sequence joins TRBV5-6 and TRBJ2-7; possible D gene TRBD1, 6 bases. The CDR3 is made up of 14 amino acids. V was pared by 3 bases and J by 2 bases, with 12 bases between. Germline CDR1 and CDR2: SGHDT and YYEEEE. The CDR3 coding sequence is TGTGCCAGCAGCTATTGGACAGCTCCCTACGAGCAGTACTTC. This translates into CASSYWTAPYEQYF.

The chain has TRBV6-5 and TRBJ1-1, with unresolved D. The CDR3 contains 15 residues. Germline V gene data show CDR1 as MNHEY and CDR2 as SVGAGI. The V and J ends lost 6 bases and 1 base respectively, with 15 bases between them. For the CDR3, the DNA is TGTGCCAGCAGGGCGGGCCGCTCCGGGAACACTGAAGCTTTCTTT. Translating it yields CASRAGRSGNTEAFF.

V is TRBV4-1 and J is TRBJ2-7; 12 bases match TRBD2. The V gene end was trimmed by 1 base and the J gene end by 2 bases; junction bases not matched to a gene: 0. Germline-derived CDR1 and CDR2 are MGHRA and YSYEKL. The CDR3 sequence is 15 residues long. CDR3 coding DNA: TGCGCCAGCAGCCAAGGGACTAGCGGGACCTACGAGCAGTACTTC. This sequence encodes CASSQGTSGTYEQYF.

The chain employs TRBV10-3 and TRBJ2-7; 10 positions match TRBD1. CDR1 is ENHRY, CDR2 SYGVKD, per germline. The CDR3 is made up of 13 amino acids. The junction had 2 bases not matched to a gene; V was cut back by 4 bases and J by 5 bases. Written as DNA, the CDR3 is TGTGCCATCAGTGGGGACAGGGGAAACGAGCAGTACTTC. Encoded protein: CAISGDRGNEQYF.

The rearrangement links TRBV27 to TRBJ2-7, with 10 bases fitting TRBD1. The CDR3 is 14 residues long. Per germline, CDR1 MNHEY and CDR2 SMNVEV (reference sequence). Losses at the gene ends were 3 bases for V and 3 bases for J; bases not matched to a gene: 2. The CDR3 region has the DNA TGTGCCAGCAGTTTCTGGGACAGGGGCTACGAGCAGTACTTC. Protein sequence: CASSFWDRGYEQYF.

V gene TRBV27 combines with J gene TRBJ1-2, with 7 bases identical to TRBD1. Germline values: CDR1 MNHEY, CDR2 SMNVEV (reference sequence). V dropped 3 bases and J dropped 5; count of bases not matched to a gene: 6. The CDR3 runs to 14 residues. The CDR3 is CASSFTGQTYGYTF. The CDR3 DNA is TGTGCCAGCAGTTTTACGGGACAGACTTATGGCTACACCTTC.

The V call is TRBV11-2, the J call TRBJ2-3; no definite D call. The germline V gene has CDR1 SGHAT and CDR2 FQNNGV. V lost 0 bases and J lost 2, with 21 bases in between. CDR3 length: 19 residues. This CDR3 reads CASSLDLRSPARLTDTQYF. The DNA of the CDR3 is TGTGCCAGCAGCTTAGATCTAAGGAGTCCTGCTCGACTCACAGATACGCAGTATTTT.

This CDR3 is CASSEDLQETQYF. The CDR3 nucleotides are TGTGCCAGCAGTGAAGATCTCCAAGAGACCCAGTACTTC. The chain couples TRBV2 to TRBJ2-5; D not resolved. V was cut by 1 base and J by 1 base, with 4 bases left in between. Germline values: CDR1 SNHLY, CDR2 FYNNEI. The CDR3 length is 13 residues. Looking up the rest from reference TRBV2 and TRBJ2-5 gives the full variable domain: EPEVTQTPSHQVTQMGQEVILRCVPISNHLYFYWYRQILGQKVEFLVSFYNNEISEKSEIFDDQFSVERPDGSNFTLKIRSTKLEDSAMYFCASSEDLQETQYFGPGTRLLVL.

The rearrangement joins TRBV18 to TRBJ2-1, with a possible D match to TRBD2 (5 bases). The CDR3 extends over 15 amino acids. Trimming took off 3 bases at V and 3 bases at J, with 12 bases between the two ends. Looked up from germline, CDR1 is KGHSH and CDR2 is LQKENI. The CDR3 DNA is TGTGCCAGCTCACCCCGGGGAGCGGTCTACAATGAGCAGTTCTTC. Translation: CASSPRGAVYNEQFF.

This chain uses TRBV11-2 with TRBJ1-2; 10 nucleotides line up with TRBD1. The junction had 1 base not matched to a gene; V was cut back by 1 base and J by 8 bases. This CDR3 has 13 residues. Per germline, CDR1 SGHAT and CDR2 FQNNGV. CDR3 sequence (DNA): TGTGCCAGCAGCTTAGCGGGACAGGGGGGCTACACCTTC. Amino acids: CASSLAGQGGYTF. Looking up the rest from reference TRBV11-2 and TRBJ1-2 gives the full variable domain: EAGVAQSPRYKIIEKRQSVAFWCNPISGHATLYWYQQILGQGPKLLIQFQNNGVVDDSQLPKDRFSAERLKGVDSTLKIQPAKLEDSAVYLCASSLAGQGGYTFGSGTRLTVV.

The chain has TRBV18 and TRBJ1-5; 7 positions match TRBD1. From germline, CDR1 is KGHSH and CDR2 LQKENI. CDR3 length: 15 amino acids. With V trimmed by 8 bases and J by 3 bases, 10 bases remained unmatched. CDR3 loop: CASANQGGINQPQHF. The CDR3, as DNA: TGTGCCAGCGCAAATCAGGGGGGCATCAATCAGCCCCAGCATTTT.

The chain carries TRBV12-3 or TRBV12-4 and TRBJ2-1; D not certain. The CDR3 loop spans 13 amino acids. V lost 0 bases to trimming and J lost 6 bases, with 6 bases between them. For the CDR3, the DNA is TGTGCCAGCAGTTTAGCGCACTCCAATGAGCAGTTCTTC. It is translated as CASSLAHSNEQFF.

This chain connects TRBV28 to TRBJ2-1; 7 nucleotides agree with TRBD2. Germline lookup yields CDR1 MDHEN and CDR2 SYDVKM. The J segment lost 6 bases and the V segment lost 5 bases, leaving 4 bases of the junction unmatched. The CDR3 consists of 13 residues. CDR3 sequence (DNA): TGTGCCAGCAGTACCGGGACTATCAATGAGCAGTTCTTC. Its translation is CASSTGTINEQFF.